The rows below give T cell receptor beta chains drawn from one sample of a study of T cells after yellow fever vaccination. TCRdb re-called the 5' RACE reads through MiXCR, storing one row per CDR3 protein. The table lists some 160,000 distinct CDR3 sequences, about 7% of them singletons. Sequencing was performed on CD4+ T cells sorted from PBMCs, taken less than 6 days after the first yellow fever vaccination. The receptors shown here come from a man aged 18 to 29 who received the YFV17D yellow fever vaccine. Each CDR3 is given with its conserved first and last residue. D genes are given only for firm matches. Some rows have no size entry. The others give once, few or many, or a class for an expanded clone.

D gene | clone size | J gene | V gene | CDR3 protein | CDR3 DNA
TRBD2 | many | TRBJ2-5 | TRBV2 | CASTGAGGPQETQYF | TGTGCCAGCACGGGAGCGGGGGGGCCCCAGGAGACCCAGTACTTC
- | many | TRBJ1-2 | TRBV29-1 | CSALLGGGYTF | TGCAGCGCCCTCTTGGGTGGTGGCTACACCTTC
TRBD1 | few | TRBJ2-2 | TRBV6-1 | CAISDALGQGATGELFF | TGTGCCATCAGTGATGCGCTCGGACAGGGGGCCACCGGGGAGCTGTTTTTT
- | many | TRBJ2-3 | TRBV18 | CASADGRVGTDTQYF | TGTGCCAGCGCGGACGGAAGGGTGGGCACAGATACGCAGTATTTT
TRBD1 | - | TRBJ2-7 | TRBV19 | CASSIIPGTGDYEQYF | TGTGCCAGTAGTATAATACCCGGGACAGGGGACTACGAGCAGTACTTC
- | few | TRBJ1-5 | TRBV19 | CASQSVNSNQPQHF | TGTGCCAGCCAATCGGTCAATAGCAATCAGCCCCAGCATTTT
- | many | TRBJ2-2 | TRBV12-3/TRBV12-4 | CASSLRGGGGELFF | TGTGCCAGCAGTTTAAGGGGGGGTGGCGGGGAGCTGTTTTTT
TRBD1 | few | TRBJ2-5 | TRBV11-2 | CASRKPGQGIKRTQYF | TGTGCCAGCAGGAAGCCGGGACAGGGAATTAAGAGGACCCAGTACTTC
- | few | TRBJ2-3 | TRBV11-2 | CASSLDLANTQYF | TGTGCCAGCAGCTTAGATCTCGCCAATACGCAGTATTTT
TRBD1 | - | TRBJ2-5 | TRBV20-1 | CSARDARSGGHETQYF | TGCAGTGCTAGAGATGCACGGTCAGGGGGTCACGAGACCCAGTACTTC
- | - | TRBJ2-2 | TRBV18 | CASSPRSGPSTGELFF | TGTGCCAGCTCACCCCGATCGGGCCCGAGCACCGGGGAGCTGTTTTTT
- | many | TRBJ2-5 | TRBV7-6 | CASSLGALSQETQYF | TGTGCCAGCAGCTTAGGGGCCCTAAGTCAAGAGACCCAGTACTTC
TRBD1 | few | TRBJ2-1 | TRBV12-3/TRBV12-4 | CASRIPGTGKNEQFF | TGTGCCAGCAGAATCCCCGGGACAGGGAAGAATGAGCAGTTCTTC
- | many | TRBJ2-3 | TRBV9 | CASSVFPGEVADTQYF | TGTGCCAGCAGCGTATTCCCAGGGGAGGTTGCAGATACGCAGTATTTT
- | many | TRBJ1-5 | TRBV3-1 | CASSQAPFGYQPQHF | TGTGCCAGCAGCCAGGCACCATTCGGATATCAGCCCCAGCATTTT
TRBD1 | many | TRBJ2-4 | TRBV10-1 | CASSRDRGTKNIQYF | TGCGCCAGCAGCCGGGACAGGGGGACCAAAAACATTCAGTACTTC
- | many | TRBJ2-5 | TRBV11-2 | CASRRIQEAQYF | TGTGCCAGCCGTAGGATACAAGAGGCCCAGTACTTC
TRBD1 | few | TRBJ2-7 | TRBV6-1 | CASSRLGTVAYEQYF | TGTGCCAGCAGTCGGCTCGGGACAGTGGCCTACGAGCAGTACTTC
TRBD1 | - | TRBJ2-1 | TRBV30 | CAWSAGQGGNEQFF | TGTGCCTGGAGTGCTGGACAGGGGGGCAATGAGCAGTTCTTC
TRBD1 | - | TRBJ1-6 | TRBV5-6 | CASSTDRAWDSPLHF | TGTGCCAGCAGCACGGACAGGGCCTGGGATTCACCCCTCCACTTT
TRBD2 | few | TRBJ2-5 | TRBV7-2 | CASSSGLADQETQYF | TGTGCCAGCAGCTCAGGACTAGCGGACCAAGAGACCCAGTACTTC
TRBD2 | few | TRBJ2-1 | TRBV11-1 | CASSSGLGPYNEQFF | TGTGCCAGCAGCTCGGGACTAGGACCCTACAATGAGCAGTTCTTC
- | many | TRBJ1-1 | TRBV27 | CASSPYVDTEAFF | TGTGCCAGCAGTCCCTATGTGGACACTGAAGCTTTCTTT
- | many | TRBJ2-3 | TRBV6-4 | CASSANGARDTQYF | TGTGCCAGCAGTGCAAACGGGGCAAGAGATACGCAGTATTTT
TRBD2 | few | TRBJ2-7 | TRBV11-2 | CASSPQLAGVNEQYF | TGTGCCAGCAGCCCCCAACTAGCGGGGGTCAACGAGCAGTACTTC
- | many | TRBJ2-3 | TRBV7-8 | CASSLWLDGTDTQYF | TGTGCCAGCAGCTTGTGGCTAGATGGCACAGATACGCAGTATTTT
- | many | TRBJ1-2 | TRBV7-2 | CASSIASGTGFSGYTF | TGTGCCAGCAGCATCGCTTCCGGGACGGGTTTTTCAGGCTACACCTTC
TRBD1 | - | TRBJ1-1 | TRBV5-1 | CASSPGQGTNTEAFF | TGCGCCAGCAGCCCAGGACAGGGAACGAACACTGAAGCTTTCTTT
TRBD1 | many | TRBJ1-5 | TRBV6-5 | CASSYSLGGTTQHF | TGTGCCAGCAGTTACTCGTTAGGGGGCACAACCCAGCATTTT
TRBD2 | few | TRBJ2-1 | TRBV12-3/TRBV12-4 | CASRRLAGGPAYNEQFF | TGTGCCAGCAGGCGACTAGCGGGGGGGCCGGCCTACAATGAGCAGTTCTTC
- | many | TRBJ2-7 | TRBV5-1 | CASRERGEQYF | TGCGCCAGCAGAGAAAGAGGCGAGCAGTACTTC
TRBD1 | few | TRBJ1-5 | TRBV11-2 | CASSKIGQGLYSNQPQHF | TGTGCCAGCAGCAAAATTGGACAGGGGCTATATAGCAATCAGCCCCAGCATTTT
- | many | TRBJ2-2 | TRBV27 | CASSLGGGGGTGELFF | TGTGCCAGCAGTTTAGGGGGGGGCGGGGGCACCGGGGAGCTGTTTTTT
- | many | TRBJ1-4 | TRBV7-2 | CASSLTMTVGEKLFF | TGTGCCAGCAGCTTAACGATGACAGTAGGCGAAAAACTGTTTTTT
- | many | TRBJ1-1 | TRBV5-1 | CASSYGGGTEAFF | TGCGCCAGCAGCTATGGGGGAGGCACTGAAGCTTTCTTT
TRBD1 | many | TRBJ2-1 | TRBV12-5 | CASGLGGDRGFF | TGTGCTAGTGGTTTGGGGGGGGACAGGGGGTTCTTC
- | many | TRBJ1-1 | TRBV6-5 | CASGNREGAFF | TGTGCCAGCGGGAACAGGGAAGGAGCTTTCTTT